Presented here are 24 T cell receptor beta chains from one specimen sequenced in a study of T cells in Graves' hyperthyroidism and ophthalmopathy. Amplification of TCR beta CDR3 regions was performed using RNA transcripts as template. In the first-round RT-PCR of the TCR CDR3, the HTBI primer set was used. TCRdb ran MiXCR on the multiplex PCR reads and lists one entry per CDR3 protein. The repertoire holds about 290,000 distinct CDR3 sequences, with approximately 15% as singletons. Source material: blood. These receptors originate from a woman aged 55 to 70 with Graves' ophthalmopathy.

The chain combines TRBV4-1 with TRBJ1-2; D might be TRBD1 (5 bases). V gave up 1 base and J gave up 7 bases, with 16 bases separating them. The CDR3 has 15 residues. Germline V gene data show CDR1 as MGHRA and CDR2 as YSYEKL. The CDR3 DNA reads TGCGCCAGCAGCCAAGCGGGAGGGGTTCGAGGTGGCTACACCTTC. Translated, it gives CASSQAGGVRGGYTF.

There are many counts of this clonotype. V is TRBV5-1 and J is TRBJ2-3; 8 positions agree with TRBD1. V was pared by 4 bases and J by 6 bases, with 7 bases of the junction left unmatched. Germline assignment: CDR1 SGHRS and CDR2 YFSETQ. The CDR3 sequence is 14 residues long. This CDR3 is CASSTTGAGDTQYF. The CDR3 nucleotides read TGCGCCAGCAGCACGACAGGGGCAGGGGATACGCAGTATTTT.

This clonotype came up many times. The genes are TRBV7-2 and TRBJ2-1; 14 bases match TRBD2. This CDR3 has 20 amino acids. V lost 7 bases and J lost 4; bases outside the gene matches: 18. Germline V lookup: CDR1 SGHTA, CDR2 FQGNSA. The CDR3 protein is CASTTVAGLAGEGNYNEQFF. CDR3 in DNA: TGTGCCAGCACCACCGTCGCGGGACTAGCGGGAGAAGGGAATTACAATGAGCAGTTCTTC.

This clonotype was seen repeatedly, ten times or more. The V and J genes are TRBV28 and TRBJ2-1, with D possibly TRBD2 on 5 matching bases. CDR1 and CDR2 (germline): MDHEN, SYDVKM. Trimming left V 8 bases short and J 5 bases short, with 16 bases between. The CDR3 consists of 14 residues. CDR3 nucleotide sequence: TGTGCCAGCGGACCGGGCGGAGGCCACAATGAGCAGTTCTTC. It specifies CASGPGGGHNEQFF.

This clonotype was detected only a few times. This chain uses TRBV28 with TRBJ2-5, with TRBD2 identical over 11 bases. V lost 8 bases to trimming and J lost 4 bases; unmatched junction nucleotides: 9. The CDR3 has 15 amino acids. Germline CDR1 MDHEN, CDR2 SYDVKM. The CDR3: CASGALAGEAETQYF. In nucleotides, the CDR3 is TGTGCCAGCGGGGCACTAGCGGGAGAGGCAGAGACCCAGTACTTC.

This clonotype was picked up many times. The chain recombines TRBV24-1 with TRBJ2-3; D is undetermined. Between the trimmed V and J ends, which lost 4 bases and 1 base, there was a span of 11 bases. This CDR3 region has 15 residues. The germline gives CDR1 KGHDR, CDR2 SFDVKD. The CDR3, as DNA: TGTGCCACCAGTGACTCCAATCAGGGCACAGATACGCAGTATTTT. This translates into CATSDSNQGTDTQYF.

The table lists this clonotype with many counts. The J gene is TRBJ2-7, the V gene TRBV11-2; 7 bases map to TRBD2. Germline trimming cut 3 bases from V and 3 bases from J; bases unmatched to any gene: 5. The CDR3 sequence is 14 residues long. Germline V gene data show CDR1 as SGHAT and CDR2 as FQNNGV. The CDR3 here is CASSFESGIYEQYF. In DNA form, the CDR3 reads TGTGCCAGCAGCTTTGAGAGCGGGATCTACGAGCAGTACTTC.

This clonotype was counted ten times or more. The genes are TRBV5-5 and TRBJ2-1, with D unclear. V was pared by 4 bases and J by 6 bases, with 20 bases between. The CDR3 is 16 amino acids. CDR1 and CDR2 (germline): SGHKS, YYEKEE (reference sequence). The CDR3 bases are TGTGCCAGCAGCGGTTCGAGCGCTAGTAATGCCAATGAGCAGTTCTTC. It translates to CASSGSSASNANEQFF. The complete variable domain, with remaining parts taken from reference TRBV5-5 and TRBJ2-1, reads DAGVTQSPTHLIKTRGQQVTLRCSPISGHKSVSWYQQVLGQGPQFIFQYYEKEERGRGNFPDRFSARQFPNYSSELNVNALLLGDSALYLCASSGSSASNANEQFFGPGTRLTVL.

At least ten counts were recorded for this clonotype. V gene TRBV6-1 combines with J gene TRBJ1-5; D uncertain. The germline V gene has CDR1 MNHNS and CDR2 SASEGT. This CDR3 contains 17 residues. V was cut by 0 bases and J by 5 bases, with 17 bases left in between. The CDR3 here is CASSEAVLGGGDQPQHF. CDR3 sequence (DNA): TGTGCCAGCAGTGAAGCAGTTTTGGGAGGCGGGGATCAGCCCCAGCATTTT.

This clonotype came up many times. The chain recombines TRBV28 with TRBJ2-1; no clear D gene. CDR1 and CDR2 from the germline V gene are MDHEN and SYDVKM. V lost 3 bases to trimming and J lost 3 bases, with 9 bases between them. The CDR3 sequence is 14 residues long. For the CDR3, the DNA is TGTGCCAGCAGTTTGTATGGGGACTACAATGAGCAGTTCTTC. It is translated as CASSLYGDYNEQFF.

The chain joins TRBV14 to TRBJ2-2, with no clear D. Germline V gene sequence: CDR1 SGHDN, CDR2 FVKESK. V lost 2 bases, J lost 2 bases, and 21 bases lay in between. CDR3 length equals 19 residues. The CDR3 DNA sequence: TGTGCCAGCAGCCAAACGCTCTGGAGACGGAGAACAAACACCGGGGAGCTGTTTTTT. This codes for CASSQTLWRRRTNTGELFF.

The J gene is TRBJ2-5, the V gene TRBV14; the D call may be TRBD1 or TRBD2 (7 bases each). CDR1 is SGHDN and CDR2 is FVKESK in the germline V gene. V lost 4 bases and J lost 5, with 32 bases in between. The CDR3 runs to 20 residues. CDR3 sequence: CASSLSSGGGGFPTWETQYF. CDR3 nucleotides: TGTGCCAGCAGCCTCTCCTCAGGGGGGGGGGGCTTCCCAACCTGGGAGACCCAGTACTTC. The variable domain in full, with the rest retrieved from reference TRBV14 and TRBJ2-5, is EAGVTQFPSHSVIEKGQTVTLRCDPISGHDNLYWYRRVMGKEIKFLLHFVKESKQDESGMPNNRFLAERTGGTYSTLKVQPAELEDSGVYFCASSLSSGGGGFPTWETQYFGPGTRLLVL.

This clonotype was detected only a few times. This chain connects TRBV19 to TRBJ1-1, with D maybe TRBD1 (6 bases). The CDR3 totals 12 residues. Trimming took 10 bases from V and 8 from J, leaving 17 bases between them. Germline V gene sequence: CDR1 LNHDA, CDR2 SQIVND (reference sequence). CDR3 DNA sequence: TGTGCCACTCGGGCACAGGGCCTCGAAGCTTTCTTT. Encoded protein: CATRAQGLEAFF.

The table lists this clonotype with many counts. The chain is built from TRBV20-1 and TRBJ1-1; TRBD1 might be the D (5 bases). The CDR3 is made up of 14 amino acids. Germline assignment: CDR1 DFQATT and CDR2 SNEGSKA (reference sequence). With 3 bases removed from V and 3 bases from J, the gap between germline ends came to 14 bases. The CDR3 sequence is CSASNGGGDTEAFF. The CDR3 coding sequence is TGCAGTGCTAGTAACGGGGGTGGGGACACTGAAGCTTTCTTT.

Many counts were recorded for this clonotype. The chain couples TRBV13 to TRBJ2-7; 15 bases map to TRBD2. CDR1 is PRHDT, CDR2 FYEKMQ, per germline (reference sequence). The trim removed 9 bases at V and 7 bases at J, leaving 10 bases unmatched. The CDR3 covers 15 residues. CDR3 amino acids: CASRGLAGGHYEQYF. In nucleotides, the CDR3 is TGTGCCAGTAGAGGACTAGCGGGAGGGCACTATGAGCAGTACTTC.

Ten or more counts support this clonotype. The genes are TRBV2 and TRBJ1-2; no reliable D call. V was cut by 3 bases and J by 1 base, with 9 bases left in between. The CDR3 contains 14 residues. Germline V lookup: CDR1 SNHLY, CDR2 FYNNEI. Written as DNA, the CDR3 is TGTGCCAGCAGTGAGAACAGTTTTAACTATGGCTACACCTTC. It codes for CASSENSFNYGYTF. Full variable domain (missing parts from reference TRBV2 and TRBJ1-2): EPEVTQTPSHQVTQMGQEVILRCVPISNHLYFYWYRQILGQKVEFLVSFYNNEISEKSEIFDDQFSVERPDGSNFTLKIRSTKLEDSAMYFCASSENSFNYGYTFGSGTRLTVV.

This clonotype was found many times. The genes are TRBV4-3 and TRBJ2-5; 7 bases agree with TRBD2. CDR3 length equals 13 residues. CDR1 LGHNA and CDR2 YSLEER come from the germline V gene. The trim removed 3 bases at V and 3 bases at J, leaving 1 base unmatched. CDR3 sequence reads: CASSQAGEETQYF. Written as DNA, the CDR3 is TGCGCCAGCAGCCAGGCGGGGGAAGAGACCCAGTACTTC.

The chain links TRBV20-1 to TRBJ2-3; 7 bases agree with TRBD2. In germline, CDR1 is DFQATT, CDR2 SNEGSKA (reference sequence). V shed 6 bases and J 2 bases; nucleotides not matched to a gene: 8. This CDR3 spans 14 amino acids. The CDR3 region has the DNA TGCAGTGCCAAGAAAGCGGGGAACACAGATACGCAGTATTTT. Translation gives CSAKKAGNTDTQYF.

This clonotype is a singleton in its sample. The chain carries TRBV20-1 and TRBJ2-7, with 8 bases aligning to TRBD2. The CDR3 covers 17 residues. Germline values: CDR1 DFQATT, CDR2 SNEGSKA (reference sequence). V gave up 1 base and J gave up 2 bases; unmatched junction bases: 13. The CDR3 region has the DNA TGCAGTGCTAGAGCCTCAGATGTAGCGGGGAAACCCTACGAGCAGTACTTC. Encoded protein: CSARASDVAGKPYEQYF.

Remarks on this clonotype: It may be a read error: a sequence one base away is much more abundant. For the CDR3, the DNA is TGTGCCAGCAGGTTCACCGGGACTGGATCCTACGAGCAGTTCTTC. This translates into CASRFTGTGSYEQFF. V gene TRBV12-3 or TRBV12-4 combines with J gene TRBJ2-7; a possible D gene is TRBD2 (6 bases). The J call could be wrong; TRBJ2-1 is a better fit for the DNA end. The CDR3 extends over 15 amino acids.

CDR3 in amino acids: CASSNRLAGGSAGELFF. As DNA, the CDR3 is TGTGCCAGCAGCAACCGACTAGCGGGAGGGTCGGCCGGGGAGCTGTTTTTT. This rearrangement joins TRBV7-2 to TRBJ2-2; TRBD2 aligns across 14 bases. CDR1 and CDR2 from the germline V gene are SGHTA and FQGNSA. The V and J ends lost 5 bases and 6 bases, in that order; junction bases with no gene match: 8. The CDR3 contains 17 residues.

The chain couples TRBV9 to TRBJ2-3; 7 positions agree with TRBD2. The V gene's germline CDR1 is SGDLS and CDR2 YYNGEE. V was clipped by 1 base and J by 2 bases; unmatched bases: 10. The CDR3 runs 17 residues. As DNA, the CDR3 is TGTGCCAGCAGCGTATTCGGCGGGGGTTCTTCCACAGATACGCAGTATTTT. It encodes CASSVFGGGSSTDTQYF.

This clonotype was counted between two and nine times. The V call is TRBV20-1, the J call TRBJ1-4, with TRBD1 as a possible D gene (5 bases). The V gene's germline CDR1 is DFQATT and CDR2 SNEGSKA (reference sequence). The CDR3 is 14 residues long. Trimming removed 5 bases at V and 7 bases at J, with 17 bases between. Here the CDR3 DNA reads TGCAGTGCTGACTCTCGAATCCAGGGTGAAAAACTGTTTTTT. It encodes CSADSRIQGEKLFF.

This clonotype was seen at least ten times. The rearrangement links TRBV12-3 or TRBV12-4 to TRBJ2-7, with 7 positions matching TRBD2. The CDR3 spans 14 residues. Trimming cost V 4 bases and J 5 bases; bases outside gene matches: 8. The CDR3 nucleotides are TGTGCCAGCAGTTCGGGAGGACGGTTTGACGAGCAGTACTTC. Its translation is CASSSGGRFDEQYF.